This is a list of T cell receptor beta chains from one sample in a study of monozygotic twins with inflammatory bowel disease. Reanalyzing the 5' RACE reads, TCRdb keeps one entry per CDR3 protein, without DNA. The listing records around 200,000 distinct CDR3 sequences. The sequenced sample was blood. These receptors came from a human donor with ulcerative colitis or Crohn's disease, or a healthy co-twin of an affected twin (not recorded which). Each CDR3 is given with its conserved first and last residue.

v_gene	j_gene	len	CDR3aa
TRBV5-1	TRBJ2-5	13	CASRPDTQETQYF
TRBV18	TRBJ2-3	13	CASSPLAGDTQYF
TRBV6-1	TRBJ1-5	16	CASRAGHKNSNQPQHF
TRBV5-6	TRBJ1-1	14	CASSPGIMNTEAFF
TRBV6-5	TRBJ2-2	13	CASSNFLKGELFF
TRBV5-1	TRBJ1-5	17	CASSPGPSRNGNQPQHF
TRBV12-3/TRBV12-4	TRBJ2-5	11	CATTWAETQYF
TRBV4-1	TRBJ1-3	14	CASSQYQGWNTIYF
TRBV5-6	TRBJ2-4	15	CASSSAGGSKNIQYF
TRBV12-3/TRBV12-4	TRBJ2-7	13	CASSQNRVYEQYF
TRBV9	TRBJ2-1	16	CASSVQGTGSYNEQFF
TRBV19	TRBJ1-2	13	CASLPGQNYGYTF
TRBV6-6	TRBJ2-5	13	CASSYRAEETQYF
TRBV27	TRBJ2-1	16	CASSGSDRVLYNEQFF
TRBV27	TRBJ2-7	16	CASSLQWGQRRDEQYF
TRBV12-3/TRBV12-4	TRBJ2-2	15	CASSLRPMNTGELFF
TRBV15	TRBJ2-5	16	CATSISSGGPGETQYF
TRBV5-1	TRBJ1-5	14	CASSLETGNQPQHF
TRBV18	TRBJ1-1	15	CASSPTGSMNTEAFF
TRBV5-1	TRBJ1-2	13	CASSARYRDGYTF
TRBV7-3	TRBJ1-1	12	CASSLSGGEAFF
TRBV18	TRBJ2-1	15	CASSPLGPRTDEQFF